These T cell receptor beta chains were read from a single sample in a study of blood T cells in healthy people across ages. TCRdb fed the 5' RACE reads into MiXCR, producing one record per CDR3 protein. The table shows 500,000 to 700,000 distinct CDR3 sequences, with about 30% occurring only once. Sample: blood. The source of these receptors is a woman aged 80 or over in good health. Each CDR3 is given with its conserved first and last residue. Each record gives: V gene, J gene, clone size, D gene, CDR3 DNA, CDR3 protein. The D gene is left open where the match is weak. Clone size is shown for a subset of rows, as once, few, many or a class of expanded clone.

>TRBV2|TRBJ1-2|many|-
TGTGCCAGCAGCGGCCGGGACCATGGCTACACCTTC
CASSGRDHGYTF
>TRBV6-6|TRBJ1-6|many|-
TGTGCCAGCAGTTCCGCCAATTCACCCCTCCACTTT
CASSSANSPLHF
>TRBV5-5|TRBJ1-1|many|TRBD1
TGTGCCAGCAGCCAATCGGGACAGGGGGCTGAAGCTTTCTTT
CASSQSGQGAEAFF
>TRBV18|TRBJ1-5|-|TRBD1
TGTACCAGCTCACCGGGACAGCGCAATCAGCCCCAGCATTTT
CTSSPGQRNQPQHF
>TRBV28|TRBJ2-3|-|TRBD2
TGTGCCAGCAGTTCTCCTAGCGGGAAGGGGACAGATACGCAGTATTTT
CASSSPSGKGTDTQYF
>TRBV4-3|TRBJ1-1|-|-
TGCGCCAGCAGCCAAGATGGCGTTGGAGTAATGAACGCTGAAGCTTTCTTT
CASSQDGVGVMNAEAFF
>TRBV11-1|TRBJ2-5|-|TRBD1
TGTGCCAGCAGCCTAGACGGGACAGGGGGCATGAATGAGCAGTACTTC
CASSLDGTGGMNEQYF
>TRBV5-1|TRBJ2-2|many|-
TGCGCCAGCAGCGGGGACGGATCCACCGGGGAGCTGTTTTTT
CASSGDGSTGELFF
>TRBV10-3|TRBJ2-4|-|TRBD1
TGTGCCATCAGTGAGTCGGGACAGAGGGACATTCAGTACTTC
CAISESGQRDIQYF
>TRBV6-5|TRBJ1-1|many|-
TGTGCCAGCAGGACCGGGGGCGACACTGAAGCTTTCTTT
CASRTGGDTEAFF
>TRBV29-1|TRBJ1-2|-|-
TGCAGCGTTGAAGGGGCGGGGTATGACTACACCTTC
CSVEGAGYDYTF
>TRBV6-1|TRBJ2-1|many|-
TGTGCCAGCAGTGAACCGGAAAAAGGGATGCAGTTCTTC
CASSEPEKGMQFF
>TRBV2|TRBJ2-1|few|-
TGTGCCAGCGCGGAGGCCAATGAGCAGTTCTTC
CASAEANEQFF
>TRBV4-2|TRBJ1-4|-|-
TGTGCCAACAGTCAAGAACAGGCCACCGCAACTAATGAAAAACTGTTTTTT
CANSQEQATATNEKLFF